This paragraph covers one TCR beta chain sequence. The CDR3 spans 13 residues. The ends were cut back, 6 bases at V and 6 bases at J, with 14 bases in the middle. Germline CDR1 is ENHRY and CDR2 is SYGVKD. The record originates from a study of blood T cell repertoires in COVID-19. In the study overall: Samples taken during acute and convalescent COVID-19 were collected in the United States, Italy and Spain. In each case, the material was cDNA or gDNA derived from T cells, B-cell-depleted T cells, or PBMCs.

In the original processing: Reference gene primer amplification in the assay estimated nucleated cell counts. This table comes from immunoSEQ multiplex PCR, and its TCRdb copy is limited to in-frame clones, with some not included. The V and J calls and clone size come from that table; D and trimming were worked out from the DNA. The sample lists approximately 22,000 clones, 80% to 85% seen once, with approximately 8.6% in the top ten. The sequence was obtained from a human donor in a cohort sampled during active COVID-19. Specimen: peripheral blood. The genes are TRBV10-3 and TRBJ1-1; TRBD1 might be the D (5 bases). CDR3 residues: CAIRIGGTPEAFF. The CDR3 region has the DNA TGTGCCATCAGGATCGGGGGGACCCCTGAAGCTTTCTTT.